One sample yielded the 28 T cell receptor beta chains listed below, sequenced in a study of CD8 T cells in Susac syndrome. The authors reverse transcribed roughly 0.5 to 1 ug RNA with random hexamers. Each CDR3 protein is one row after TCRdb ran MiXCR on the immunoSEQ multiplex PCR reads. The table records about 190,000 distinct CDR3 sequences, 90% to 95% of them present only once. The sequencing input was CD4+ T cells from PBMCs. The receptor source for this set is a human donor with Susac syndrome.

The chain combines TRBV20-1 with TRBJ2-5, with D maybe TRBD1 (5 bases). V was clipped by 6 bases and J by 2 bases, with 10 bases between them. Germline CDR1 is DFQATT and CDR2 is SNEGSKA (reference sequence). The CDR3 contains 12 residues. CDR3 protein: CSAVTVQETQYF. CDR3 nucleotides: TGCAGTGCAGTGACAGTTCAAGAGACCCAGTACTTC.

CDR3 sequence: CASSRTPTGKETQYF. The CDR3, as DNA: TGCGCCAGCAGCCGAACACCGACAGGGAAAGAGACCCAGTACTTC. This chain uses TRBV5-1 with TRBJ2-5; 7 positions match TRBD1. Germline values: CDR1 SGHRS, CDR2 YFSETQ. Losses at the gene ends were 4 bases for V and 3 bases for J; bases not matched to a gene: 9. The CDR3 is 15 amino acids.

This CDR3 is CASSLGQVDEQFF. In DNA, the CDR3 is TGTGCCAGCAGTTTAGGGCAAGTCGATGAGCAGTTCTTC. V and J are TRBV12-3 or TRBV12-4 and TRBJ2-1; D is undetermined. Trimming took 1 base from V and 8 from J, leaving 9 bases between them. The CDR3 loop spans 13 amino acids.

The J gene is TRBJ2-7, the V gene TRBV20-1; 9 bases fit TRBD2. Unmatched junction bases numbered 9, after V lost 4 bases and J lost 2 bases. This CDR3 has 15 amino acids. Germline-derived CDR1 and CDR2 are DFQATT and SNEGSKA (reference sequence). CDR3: CSATKTSGVAYEQYF. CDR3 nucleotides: TGCAGTGCTACCAAGACTAGCGGAGTAGCCTACGAGCAGTACTTC.

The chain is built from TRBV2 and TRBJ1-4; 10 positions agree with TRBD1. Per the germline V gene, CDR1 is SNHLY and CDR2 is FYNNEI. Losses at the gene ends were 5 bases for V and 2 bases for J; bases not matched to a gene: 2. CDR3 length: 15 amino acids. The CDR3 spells CASSRDRGTNEKLFF. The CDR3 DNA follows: TGTGCCAGCAGTCGGGACAGGGGTACTAATGAAAAACTGTTTTTT.

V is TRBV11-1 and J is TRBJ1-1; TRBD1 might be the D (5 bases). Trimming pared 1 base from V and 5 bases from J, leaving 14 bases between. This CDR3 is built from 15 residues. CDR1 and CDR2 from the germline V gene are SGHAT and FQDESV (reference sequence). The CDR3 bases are TGTGCCAGCAGCTTAGACGGCCCCGGGGGGACTGAAGCTTTCTTT. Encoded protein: CASSLDGPGGTEAFF.

Written as DNA, the CDR3 is TGTGCCAGCAGCTCCTCGACCGACCCCTCCTACGAGCAGTACTTC. Protein: CASSSSTDPSYEQYF. The chain uses TRBV9 and TRBJ2-7; D is undetermined. This CDR3 region has 15 residues. The germline V gene has CDR1 SGDLS and CDR2 YYNGEE. The V and J ends lost 4 bases and 0 bases respectively, with 14 bases between them.

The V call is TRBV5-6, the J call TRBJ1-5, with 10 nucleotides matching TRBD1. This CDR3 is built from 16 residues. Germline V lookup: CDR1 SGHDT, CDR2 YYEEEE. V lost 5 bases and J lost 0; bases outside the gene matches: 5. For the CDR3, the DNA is TGTGCCAGCAGTCTGACAGGGGGCCTTAGCAATCAGCCCCAGCATTTT. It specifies CASSLTGGLSNQPQHF.

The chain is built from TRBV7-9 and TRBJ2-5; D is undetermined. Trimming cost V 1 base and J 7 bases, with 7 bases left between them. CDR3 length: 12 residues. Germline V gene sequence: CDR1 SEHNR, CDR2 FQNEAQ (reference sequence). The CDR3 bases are TGTGCCAGCAGCTTAGATTTGCGGACCCAGTACTTC. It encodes CASSLDLRTQYF.

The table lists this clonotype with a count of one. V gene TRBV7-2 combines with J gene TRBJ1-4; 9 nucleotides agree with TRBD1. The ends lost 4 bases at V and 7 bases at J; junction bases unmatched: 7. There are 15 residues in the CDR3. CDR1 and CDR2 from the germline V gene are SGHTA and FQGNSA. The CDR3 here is CASSSTGGSGEKLFF. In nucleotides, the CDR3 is TGTGCCAGCAGCTCCACAGGGGGCTCGGGTGAAAAACTGTTTTTT.

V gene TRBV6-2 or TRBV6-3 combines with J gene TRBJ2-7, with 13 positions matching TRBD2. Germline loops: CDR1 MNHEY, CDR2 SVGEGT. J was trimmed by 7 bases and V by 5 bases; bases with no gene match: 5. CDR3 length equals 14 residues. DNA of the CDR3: TGTGCCAGCAGTCTGATGGGACTAGCGGGAGAGCAGTACTTC. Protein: CASSLMGLAGEQYF.

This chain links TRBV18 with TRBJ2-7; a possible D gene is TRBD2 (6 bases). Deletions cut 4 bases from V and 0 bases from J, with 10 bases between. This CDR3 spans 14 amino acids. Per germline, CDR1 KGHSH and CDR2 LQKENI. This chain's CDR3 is CASSLRESSYEQYF. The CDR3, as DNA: TGTGCCAGCTCACTCCGGGAGTCCTCCTACGAGCAGTACTTC.

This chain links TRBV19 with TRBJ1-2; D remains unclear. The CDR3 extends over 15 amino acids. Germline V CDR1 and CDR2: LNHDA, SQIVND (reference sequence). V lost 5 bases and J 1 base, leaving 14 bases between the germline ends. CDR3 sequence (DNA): TGTGCCAGTAGTGCCATCGAGCAGAATAACTATGGCTACACCTTC. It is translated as CASSAIEQNNYGYTF.

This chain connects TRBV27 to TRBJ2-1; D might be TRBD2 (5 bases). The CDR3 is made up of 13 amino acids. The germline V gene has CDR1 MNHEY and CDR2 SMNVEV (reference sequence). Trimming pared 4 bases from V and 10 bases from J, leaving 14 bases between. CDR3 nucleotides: TGTGCCAGCAGTTCGAACACGGGGTTCGAGCAGTTCTTC. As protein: CASSSNTGFEQFF.

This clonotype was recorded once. CDR3 coding DNA: TGCAGCCTTAGCAAGGGGCCAGATACGCAGTATTTT. Translation gives CSLSKGPDTQYF. This rearrangement joins TRBV29-1 to TRBJ2-3, with D perhaps TRBD1 (5 bases). The germline gives CDR1 SQVTM, CDR2 ANQGSEA. There are 12 residues in the CDR3. V was cut by 8 bases and J by 4 bases, with 13 bases left in between.

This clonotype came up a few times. DNA for the CDR3: TGTGCCAGCAGCTTATATAGTCCCACGGACACTGAAGCTTTCTTT. Its translation is CASSLYSPTDTEAFF. V is TRBV7-2 and J is TRBJ1-1; D unresolved. The CDR3 extends over 15 amino acids. V lost 2 bases, J lost 3 bases, and 13 bases lay in between. Per the germline V gene, CDR1 is SGHTA and CDR2 is FQGNSA.

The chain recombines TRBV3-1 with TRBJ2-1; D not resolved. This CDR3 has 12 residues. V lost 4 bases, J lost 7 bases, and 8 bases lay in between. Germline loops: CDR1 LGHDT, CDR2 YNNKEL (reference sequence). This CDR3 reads CASSPRWNEQFF. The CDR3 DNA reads TGTGCCAGCAGCCCCCGGTGGAATGAGCAGTTCTTC.

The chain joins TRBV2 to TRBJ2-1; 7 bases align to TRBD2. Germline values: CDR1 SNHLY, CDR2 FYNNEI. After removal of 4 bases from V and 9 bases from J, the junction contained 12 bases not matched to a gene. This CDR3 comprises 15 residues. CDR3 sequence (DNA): TGTGCCAGCAGTGGCGCCGCAGCGGGAATTGCTGAGCAGTTCTTC. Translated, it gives CASSGAAAGIAEQFF.

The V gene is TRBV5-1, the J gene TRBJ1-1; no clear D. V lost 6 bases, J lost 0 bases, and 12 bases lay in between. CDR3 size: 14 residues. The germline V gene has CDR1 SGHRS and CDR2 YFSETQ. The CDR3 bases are TGCGCCAGCATAAACCTACCTTTGAACACTGAAGCTTTCTTT. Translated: CASINLPLNTEAFF.

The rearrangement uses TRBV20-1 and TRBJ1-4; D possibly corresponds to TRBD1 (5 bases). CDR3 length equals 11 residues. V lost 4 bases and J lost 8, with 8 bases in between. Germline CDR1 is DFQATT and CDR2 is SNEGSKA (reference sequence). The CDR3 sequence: CSATWGEKLFF. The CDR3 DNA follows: TGCAGTGCTACGTGGGGGGAAAAACTGTTTTTT.

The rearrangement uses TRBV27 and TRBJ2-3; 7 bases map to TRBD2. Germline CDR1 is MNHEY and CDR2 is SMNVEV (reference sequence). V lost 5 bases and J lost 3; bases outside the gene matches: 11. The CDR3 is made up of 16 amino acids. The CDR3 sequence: CASSSHQGGRTDTQYF. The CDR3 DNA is TGTGCCAGCAGTAGCCATCAGGGAGGGAGAACAGATACGCAGTATTTT.

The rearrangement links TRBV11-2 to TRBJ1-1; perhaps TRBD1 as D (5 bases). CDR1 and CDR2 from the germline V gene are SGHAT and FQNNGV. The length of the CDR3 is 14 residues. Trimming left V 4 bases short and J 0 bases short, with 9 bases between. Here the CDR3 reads CASSSQGLNTEAFF. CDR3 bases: TGTGCCAGCAGCTCCCAGGGACTGAACACTGAAGCTTTCTTT.

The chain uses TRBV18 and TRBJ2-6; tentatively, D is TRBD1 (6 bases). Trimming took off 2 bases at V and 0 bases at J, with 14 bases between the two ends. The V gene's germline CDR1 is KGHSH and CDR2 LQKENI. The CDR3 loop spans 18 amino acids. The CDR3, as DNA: TGTGCCAGCTCACCAACAGGGATAACGAGCTCTGGGGCCAACGTCCTGACTTTC. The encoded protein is CASSPTGITSSGANVLTF.

In DNA, the CDR3 is TGTGCCAGCAGCTTAAATCCTGGCGATACGCAGTATTTT. Translation: CASSLNPGDTQYF. This chain joins TRBV7-3 and TRBJ2-3; no definite D call. CDR3 length: 13 residues. V was cut by 1 base and J by 6 bases, with 8 bases left in between. Germline CDR1 is SGHTA and CDR2 is FQGTGA.

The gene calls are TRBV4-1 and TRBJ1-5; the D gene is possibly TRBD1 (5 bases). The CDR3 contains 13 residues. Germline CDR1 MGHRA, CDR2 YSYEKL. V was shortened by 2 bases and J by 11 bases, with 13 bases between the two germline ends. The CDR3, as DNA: TGCGCCAGCAGCCAACCCTTGGGGGGGACCCAGCATTTT. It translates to CASSQPLGGTQHF.

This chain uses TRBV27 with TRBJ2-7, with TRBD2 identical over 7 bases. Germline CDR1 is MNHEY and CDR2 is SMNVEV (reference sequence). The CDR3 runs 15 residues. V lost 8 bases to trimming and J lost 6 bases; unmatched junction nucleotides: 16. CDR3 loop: CASPTGDYSLFEQYF. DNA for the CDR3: TGTGCCAGCCCCACCGGGGACTATTCGCTATTCGAGCAGTACTTC.

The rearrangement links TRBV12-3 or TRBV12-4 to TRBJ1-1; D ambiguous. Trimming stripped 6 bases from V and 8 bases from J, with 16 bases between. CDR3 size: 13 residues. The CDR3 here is CASSTWSGEEAFF. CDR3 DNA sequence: TGTGCCAGCAGCACATGGTCGGGAGAGGAAGCTTTCTTT.

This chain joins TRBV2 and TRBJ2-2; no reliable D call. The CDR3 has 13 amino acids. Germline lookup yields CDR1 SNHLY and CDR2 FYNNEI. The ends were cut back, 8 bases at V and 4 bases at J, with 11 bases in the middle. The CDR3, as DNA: TGTGCCAGCGCGGCGAGATCCACCGGGGAGCTGTTTTTT. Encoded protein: CASAARSTGELFF.